A single sample is the source of the 27 T cell receptor beta chains below, sequenced in a study of PD-L1 blockade in urothelial cancer. Clones were sequenced by immunoSEQ multiplex PCR, and TCRdb holds only the in-frame ones, with some missing. The data show about 51,000 clones, with approximately 90% seen just once and 2% to 3% held by the top ten. Time point reported: peripheral blood 6 weeks after treatment start. The sample consisted of PBMCs, taken around atezolizumab (anti-PD-L1) treatment. These receptors were taken from a man aged 55 to 70 with urothelial cancer.

This clone was seen just once. The V call is TRBV2, the J call TRBJ1-2, with a weak D call TRBD1 (5 bases). Trimming left V 6 bases short and J 8 bases short, with 16 bases between. The germline V gene encodes CDR1 SNHLY and CDR2 FYNNEI. The CDR3 spans 13 residues. CDR3 region: CASSTDPREGYTF. The CDR3 coding sequence is TGTGCCAGCAGCACTGACCCCAGGGAAGGCTACACCTTC.

The V gene is TRBV18, the J gene TRBJ2-7; TRBD1 agrees at 11 bases. This CDR3 is built from 14 residues. V shed 3 bases and J 4 bases; nucleotides not matched to a gene: 2. The V gene's germline CDR1 is KGHSH and CDR2 LQKENI. Here the CDR3 DNA reads TGTGCCAGCTCACCCGGGACAGGGGGTTACGAGCAGTACTTC. It translates to CASSPGTGGYEQYF.

The rearrangement uses TRBV10-1 and TRBJ1-1; perhaps TRBD1 as D (6 bases). Between the trimmed V and J ends, which lost 5 bases and 3 bases, there was a span of 16 bases. Germline V gene lookup returns CDR1 WNHNN and CDR2 SYGVQD (reference sequence). The CDR3 sequence is 15 residues long. The CDR3 is CASSLISGVDTEAFF. DNA for the CDR3: TGCGCCAGCAGTTTAATATCAGGGGTGGACACTGAAGCTTTCTTT.

This clone occurred once. This chain uses TRBV19 with TRBJ2-2, with 7 bases identical to TRBD1. From germline, CDR1 is LNHDA and CDR2 SQIVND (reference sequence). The CDR3 runs to 15 residues. V shed 2 bases and J 4 bases; nucleotides not matched to a gene: 4. The CDR3 sequence is CASSILGQPTGELFF. CDR3 DNA sequence: TGTGCCAGTAGTATATTGGGACAGCCCACCGGGGAGCTGTTTTTT.

This chain joins TRBV29-1 and TRBJ2-6; tentatively, D is TRBD2 (6 bases). The CDR3 totals 16 residues. Trimming shortened V by 7 bases and J by 0 bases, and 16 bases separated the two germline ends. CDR1 is SQVTM, CDR2 ANQGSEA, per germline. The CDR3 protein is CSAPEGFRSGANVLTF. In nucleotides, the CDR3 is TGCAGCGCCCCGGAGGGCTTTCGCTCTGGGGCCAACGTCCTGACTTTC.

This chain uses TRBV9 with TRBJ1-2; 9 positions match TRBD1. The V gene's germline CDR1 is SGDLS and CDR2 YYNGEE. V was clipped by 4 bases and J by 4 bases; unmatched bases: 8. This CDR3 is 15 amino acids long. The CDR3 here is CASSRGDRAGYGYTF. The DNA for the CDR3 is TGTGCCAGCAGCAGAGGGGACAGGGCAGGCTATGGCTACACCTTC. The full variable domain, with the rest looked up from reference TRBV9 and TRBJ1-2, is DSGVTQTPKHLITATGQRVTLRCSPRSGDLSVYWYQQSLDQGLQFLIQYYNGEERAKGNILERFSAQQFPDLHSELNLSSLELGDSALYFCASSRGDRAGYGYTFGSGTRLTVV.

V is TRBV14 and J is TRBJ2-1; maybe TRBD1 (5 bases). This CDR3 has 16 amino acids. Trimming left V 3 bases short and J 0 bases short, with 12 bases between. Germline V gene data show CDR1 as SGHDN and CDR2 as FVKESK. Here the CDR3 DNA reads TGTGCCAGCAGCCATTTCTGGACAAGCTCCTACAATGAGCAGTTCTTC. Protein: CASSHFWTSSYNEQFF. Combining the CDR3 with reference TRBV14 and TRBJ2-1 gives the whole variable domain EAGVTQFPSHSVIEKGQTVTLRCDPISGHDNLYWYRRVMGKEIKFLLHFVKESKQDESGMPNNRFLAERTGGTYSTLKVQPAELEDSGVYFCASSHFWTSSYNEQFFGPGTRLTVL.

The rearrangement links TRBV5-6 to TRBJ2-1, with TRBD2 identical over 11 bases. Per the germline V gene, CDR1 is SGHDT and CDR2 is YYEEEE. This CDR3 region has 15 residues. V gave up 1 base and J gave up 3 bases; unmatched junction bases: 0. The CDR3 DNA reads as TGTGCCAGCAGCTTGACTAGCGGGAGCTACAATGAGCAGTTCTTC. It codes for CASSLTSGSYNEQFF.

The sample holds one count of this clone. The rearrangement links TRBV25-1 to TRBJ2-7; the D gene is possibly TRBD1 (6 bases). CDR3 size: 18 residues. The germline gives CDR1 MGHDK, CDR2 SYGVNS. V was trimmed by 2 bases and J by 2 bases, leaving 22 bases between them. The CDR3 DNA is TGTGCCAGCAGTGAACCACAGGGTAGGCCAGACTACCCCTACGAGCAGTACTTC. Its protein is CASSEPQGRPDYPYEQYF.

The chain joins TRBV7-2 to TRBJ2-2, with D tentatively TRBD2 (6 bases). This CDR3 comprises 16 residues. V was shortened by 5 bases and J by 8 bases, with 21 bases between the two germline ends. The V gene's germline CDR1 is SGHTA and CDR2 FQGNSA. The CDR3 bases are TGTGCCAGCAGCAGCCAACCTCCTAGCGCTGGGGGGGAGCTGTTTTTT. Protein sequence: CASSSQPPSAGGELFF. The full variable domain, with the rest looked up from reference TRBV7-2 and TRBJ2-2, is GAGVSQSPSNKVTEKGKDVELRCDPISGHTALYWYRQSLGQGLEFLIYFQGNSAPDKSGLPSDRFSAERTGGSVSTLTIQRTQQEDSAVYLCASSSQPPSAGGELFFGEGSRLTVL.

The rearrangement joins TRBV7-6 to TRBJ2-1, with TRBD2 identical over 12 bases. The CDR3 sequence is 18 residues long. The germline V gene encodes CDR1 SGHVS and CDR2 FNYEAQ. With V trimmed by 1 base and J by 0 bases, 4 bases remained unmatched. DNA of the CDR3: TGTGCCAGCAGCTTAGAGTCGGGACTAGCGGGCTCCTACAATGAGCAGTTCTTC. Its translation: CASSLESGLAGSYNEQFF.

The table lists this clone with a count of one. The rearrangement joins TRBV19 to TRBJ1-5, with 7 bases aligning to TRBD1. CDR1 and CDR2 from the germline V gene are LNHDA and SQIVND (reference sequence). This CDR3 spans 15 amino acids. Trimming at V came to 6 bases and at J to 0 bases, leaving 5 bases not matched to a gene. As DNA, the CDR3 is TGTGCCAGTAGGACAGGGTACAATAGCAATCAGCCCCAGCATTTT. Translated, it gives CASRTGYNSNQPQHF.

CDR3 sequence reads: CASSYVQGSNYGYTF. CDR3 nucleotide sequence: TGTGCCAGCAGTTACGTACAGGGATCTAACTATGGCTACACCTTC. V and J are TRBV6-6 and TRBJ1-2; a weak D match, TRBD1 (6 bases). CDR1 is MNHNY and CDR2 is SVGAGI in the germline V gene (reference sequence). Trimming pared 2 bases from V and 0 bases from J, leaving 10 bases between. The CDR3 extends over 15 amino acids.

The V call is TRBV18, the J call TRBJ1-1; TRBD1 matches at 8 bases. With 4 bases clipped from V and 2 bases from J, the junction kept 6 bases outside the gene matches. CDR1 and CDR2 (germline): KGHSH, LQKENI. The length of the CDR3 is 15 residues. The CDR3 spells CASSQDRGRNTEAFF. The CDR3 coding sequence is TGTGCCAGCTCACAAGACAGGGGACGAAACACTGAAGCTTTCTTT.

V usage is TRBV7-2 and J usage is TRBJ2-1; 12 positions match TRBD2. Trimming cost V 5 bases and J 6 bases; bases outside gene matches: 11. Germline lookup yields CDR1 SGHTA and CDR2 FQGNSA. The CDR3 is 17 residues long. CDR3 residues: CASSPTHLAGGGNEQFF. CDR3 nucleotide sequence: TGTGCCAGCAGCCCCACCCACCTAGCGGGGGGGGGCAATGAGCAGTTCTTC.

The V gene is TRBV6-6, the J gene TRBJ1-5, with TRBD1 matching over 7 bases. The germline V gene has CDR1 MNHNY and CDR2 SVGAGI (reference sequence). The ends lost 6 bases at V and 6 bases at J; junction bases unmatched: 11. The CDR3 has 15 residues. The CDR3 is CASSPTTGLRQPQHF. Here the CDR3 DNA reads TGTGCCAGCAGCCCCACGACAGGGCTGCGTCAGCCCCAGCATTTT.

The chain recombines TRBV27 with TRBJ2-1; D is perhaps TRBD1 (6 bases). The CDR3 contains 17 residues. With 3 bases removed from V and 3 bases from J, the gap between germline ends came to 18 bases. Germline V gene data show CDR1 as MNHEY and CDR2 as SMNVEV (reference sequence). The CDR3 DNA is TGTGCCAGCAGTTTCCACGGACAGCCTACCATCTACAATGAGCAGTTCTTC. Amino acid sequence: CASSFHGQPTIYNEQFF.

In DNA form, the CDR3 reads TGTGCCAGCAGCTTAACTACCATATATTTT. Protein product: CASSLTTIYF. The gene calls are TRBV7-9 and TRBJ1-3; no definite D call. Per germline, CDR1 SEHNR and CDR2 FQNEAQ (reference sequence). The V and J ends lost 2 bases and 10 bases respectively, with 3 bases between them. This CDR3 contains 10 residues.

The chain joins TRBV5-1 to TRBJ1-1, with D hard to call. Germline V gene sequence: CDR1 SGHRS, CDR2 YFSETQ. Trimming shortened V by 3 bases and J by 5 bases, and 20 bases separated the two germline ends. The CDR3 has 16 residues. CDR3 sequence reads: CASSSLPEVTGTEAFF. In DNA, the CDR3 is TGCGCCAGCAGCTCGCTACCTGAGGTAACGGGGACTGAAGCTTTCTTT.

The gene calls are TRBV14 and TRBJ1-2, with a possible D match to TRBD1 (6 bases). The ends were cut back, 4 bases at V and 7 bases at J, with 19 bases in the middle. The CDR3 consists of 15 residues. Germline CDR1 reads SGHDN; CDR2 reads FVKESK. CDR3 DNA sequence: TGTGCCAGCAGCCTCCGGGACACAACATCGGGTGGCTACACCTTC. It yields the protein CASSLRDTTSGGYTF.

The CDR3 bases are TGTGCCAGCAGCGTCCTGACCGGGACTATGAGCACAGATACGCAGTATTTT. Residues: CASSVLTGTMSTDTQYF. V usage is TRBV9 and J usage is TRBJ2-3, with TRBD2 identical over 7 bases. This CDR3 comprises 17 residues. V gave up 2 bases and J gave up 0 bases; unmatched junction bases: 9. Germline values: CDR1 SGDLS, CDR2 YYNGEE.

The V and J genes are TRBV28 and TRBJ2-6, with TRBD1 identical over 9 bases. The CDR3 sequence is 17 residues long. Germline V CDR1 and CDR2: MDHEN, SYDVKM. Trimming removed 6 bases from V and 0 bases from J; junction bases left unmatched: 6. The CDR3 DNA reads as TGTGCCAGCAGCTTAGGGACAGGGTTCTCTGGGGCCAACGTCCTGACTTTC. Amino acid sequence: CASSLGTGFSGANVLTF.

The genes are TRBV28 and TRBJ2-2, with D tentatively TRBD2 (6 bases). V was cut by 6 bases and J by 2 bases, with 10 bases left in between. This CDR3 contains 14 residues. Germline loops: CDR1 MDHEN, CDR2 SYDVKM. CDR3 coding DNA: TGTGCCAGCAGGGGCGGGGCTAACACCGGGGAGCTGTTTTTT. Its translation: CASRGGANTGELFF.

V and J are TRBV5-1 and TRBJ2-1; 8 nucleotides line up with TRBD1. Per germline, CDR1 SGHRS and CDR2 YFSETQ. The CDR3 sequence is 13 residues long. V lost 4 bases and J lost 6; bases outside the gene matches: 3. This chain's CDR3 is CASSPDRVNEQFF. CDR3 sequence (DNA): TGCGCCAGCAGCCCGGACAGGGTCAATGAGCAGTTCTTC.

V is TRBV7-8 and J is TRBJ2-2; D perhaps matches TRBD2 (5 bases). V shed 2 bases and J shed 6 bases, with 13 bases lying between them. Per the germline V gene, CDR1 is SGHVS and CDR2 is FQNEAQ. The length of the CDR3 is 15 residues. CDR3 region: CASSLNSGGSGELFF. The CDR3 bases are TGTGCCAGCAGCTTAAATTCTGGAGGTTCCGGGGAGCTGTTTTTT.

The chain carries TRBV10-3 and TRBJ2-5, with TRBD1 identical over 7 bases. This CDR3 comprises 14 residues. V lost 8 bases, J lost 2 bases, and 8 bases stayed unmatched. Germline V lookup: CDR1 ENHRY, CDR2 SYGVKD. DNA of the CDR3: TGTGCCATCCGGATGACAGGGCCGCAAGAGACCCAGTACTTC. Protein product: CAIRMTGPQETQYF.

The chain links TRBV4-1 to TRBJ2-5; D perhaps matches TRBD2 (5 bases). The V gene's germline CDR1 is MGHRA and CDR2 YSYEKL. The CDR3 has 16 amino acids. V was shortened by 4 bases and J by 2 bases, with 17 bases between the two germline ends. In nucleotides, the CDR3 is TGCGCCAGCAGCCCTGGGGTTGGCGGGTTACAAGAGACCCAGTACTTC. This translates into CASSPGVGGLQETQYF.